This passage covers 24 T cell receptor beta chains from one sample sequenced in a study of blood T cell repertoires in COVID-19. Generated by immunoSEQ multiplex PCR, the TCRdb table keeps only in-frame clones and is missing some. The sample has 250,000 to 300,000 clones, 80% to 85% seen once. What was sequenced was peripheral blood. The receptors derive from a woman aged 60-75 years with active or convalescent COVID-19.

This chain links TRBV5-1 with TRBJ2-2; D not certain. From germline, CDR1 is SGHRS and CDR2 YFSETQ. V lost 4 bases and J lost 1, with 8 bases in between. This CDR3 is 14 amino acids long. The CDR3: CASSVRRNTGELFF. CDR3 DNA: TGCGCCAGCAGCGTACGGAGGAACACCGGGGAGCTGTTTTTT.

The chain has TRBV7-6 and TRBJ1-3, with TRBD1 identical over 10 bases. The CDR3 contains 15 residues. J lost 9 bases, V lost 5 bases, and 10 bases had no gene match. Per the germline V gene, CDR1 is SGHVS and CDR2 is FNYEAQ. CDR3 region: CASSPRTGGEGTIYF. CDR3 sequence (DNA): TGTGCCAGCAGCCCCCGGACAGGGGGAGAAGGCACCATATATTTT. Supplemented by reference TRBV7-6 and TRBJ1-3, the full variable domain reads GAGVSQSPRYKVTKRGQDVALRCDPISGHVSLYWYRQALGQGPEFLTYFNYEAQQDKSGLPNDRFSAERPEGSISTLTIQRTEQRDSAMYRCASSPRTGGEGTIYFGEGSWLTVV.

V and J are TRBV5-1 and TRBJ2-1, with D possibly being TRBD2 (6 bases). The CDR3 spans 18 residues. The germline gives CDR1 SGHRS, CDR2 YFSETQ. Trimming pared 3 bases from V and 15 bases from J, leaving 34 bases between. The chain's CDR3 is CASSSNLDDLGGPGRSFF. The CDR3 nucleotides read TGCGCCAGCAGCTCTAACTTGGACGACTTGGGAGGCCCGGGGCGATCGTTCTTC.

The V gene is TRBV24-1, the J gene TRBJ2-1; D gene uncertain. Germline V gene lookup returns CDR1 KGHDR and CDR2 SFDVKD. The V and J ends lost 0 bases and 6 bases respectively, with 8 bases between them. CDR3 length equals 14 residues. In DNA, the CDR3 is TGTGCCACCAGTGATTTGCAGACTGGCAATGAGCAGTTCTTC. It codes for CATSDLQTGNEQFF.

The chain employs TRBV19 and TRBJ1-3; D ambiguous. CDR3 size: 13 residues. CDR1 is LNHDA, CDR2 SQIVND, per germline (reference sequence). V was pared by 5 bases and J by 4 bases, with 9 bases between. This CDR3 is CASSFPSGNTIYF. CDR3 sequence (DNA): TGTGCCAGTAGTTTCCCGTCCGGAAACACCATATATTTT.

The rearrangement uses TRBV6-4 and TRBJ1-1; 9 positions match TRBD1. After removal of 0 bases from V and 11 bases from J, the junction contained 4 bases not matched to a gene. CDR1 and CDR2 (germline): MRHNA, SNTAGT. The CDR3 loop spans 13 amino acids. The CDR3 bases are TGTGCCAGCAGTGACTCTAGGACAGGGGCTGCTTTCTTT. It codes for CASSDSRTGAAFF.

The gene calls are TRBV10-3 and TRBJ1-1, with D perhaps matching TRBD1 (5 bases). With 8 bases removed from V and 4 bases from J, the gap between germline ends came to 20 bases. Germline V gene sequence: CDR1 ENHRY, CDR2 SYGVKD. This CDR3 spans 15 amino acids. This chain's CDR3 is CAIGPRAGSSTEAFF. Here the CDR3 DNA reads TGTGCCATCGGCCCCAGGGCCGGTAGTAGCACTGAAGCTTTCTTT.

V gene TRBV3-1 (or the pseudogene TRBV3-2) combines with J gene TRBJ1-1; a weak D match, TRBD1 (6 bases). The CDR3 loop spans 13 amino acids. Trimming stripped 2 bases from V and 11 bases from J, with 15 bases between. Germline CDR1 is LGHDT and CDR2 is YNNKEL (reference sequence). The CDR3 DNA reads as TGTGCCAGCAGCCAACTCGATTTAAGGGGGGCTTTCTTT. It codes for CASSQLDLRGAFF.

Remarks on this clone: At one boundary the junction diverges from the germline segment, which might be a read error. The chain couples TRBV5-4 to TRBJ1-2; the D gene is possibly TRBD1 (5 bases). This CDR3 is 16 amino acids long. Germline-derived CDR1 and CDR2 are SGHNT and YYREEE (reference sequence). CDR3 sequence: CASSLVQDISNFGYTF. DNA of the CDR3: TGTGCCAGCAGCTTGGTACAGGACATATCTAACTTTGGCTACACCTTC. Full variable domain (outside the CDR3, taken from reference TRBV5-4 and TRBJ1-2): ETGVTQSPTHLIKTRGQQVTLRCSSQSGHNTVSWYQQALGQGPQFIFQYYREEENGRGNFPPRFSGLQFPNYSSELNVNALELDDSALYLCASSLVQDISNFGYTFGSGTRLTVV.

V and J are TRBV20-1 and TRBJ2-3; D ambiguous. CDR1 is DFQATT, CDR2 SNEGSKA, per germline (reference sequence). This CDR3 comprises 9 residues. V lost 6 bases and J lost 4, with 2 bases in between. CDR3 protein: CSASDTQYF. CDR3 DNA: TGCAGTGCCTCAGATACGCAGTATTTT.

This chain uses TRBV18 with TRBJ2-1; TRBD1 matches at 12 bases. The CDR3 runs to 14 residues. Germline CDR1 and CDR2: KGHSH and LQKENI. Germline trimming cut 4 bases from V and 8 bases from J; bases unmatched to any gene: 3. This CDR3 reads CASSRGQGADEQFF. As DNA, the CDR3 is TGTGCCAGCTCACGGGGACAGGGGGCCGATGAGCAGTTCTTC. The full variable domain, in which reference TRBV18 and TRBJ2-1 provide the parts outside the CDR3, is NAGVMQNPRHLVRRRGQEARLRCSPMKGHSHVYWYRQLPEEGLKFMVYLQKENIIDESGMPKERFSAEFPKEGPSILRIQQVVRGDSAAYFCASSRGQGADEQFFGPGTRLTVL.

This clone has only a few counts. This chain joins TRBV11-2 and TRBJ1-1; 8 bases agree with TRBD1. The germline gives CDR1 SGHAT, CDR2 FQNNGV. This CDR3 has 17 amino acids. Unmatched junction bases numbered 14, after V lost 6 bases and J lost 2 bases. Written as DNA, the CDR3 is TGTGCCAGCAGGCCCCGGAGGGAGACAGGGGTAAACACTGAAGCTTTCTTT. Its protein is CASRPRRETGVNTEAFF. Together with reference TRBV11-2 and TRBJ1-1, the CDR3 gives the full variable domain: EAGVAQSPRYKIIEKRQSVAFWCNPISGHATLYWYQQILGQGPKLLIQFQNNGVVDDSQLPKDRFSAERLKGVDSTLKIQPAKLEDSAVYLCASRPRRETGVNTEAFFGQGTRLTVV.

The chain uses TRBV5-6 and TRBJ2-7, with TRBD1 matching over 9 bases. The CDR3 contains 14 residues. The J segment lost 3 bases and the V segment lost 2 bases, leaving 3 bases of the junction unmatched. Germline CDR1 and CDR2: SGHDT and YYEEEE. CDR3 protein: CASSFGDRVYEQYF. Written as DNA, the CDR3 is TGTGCCAGCAGCTTTGGGGACAGGGTCTACGAGCAGTACTTC.

This clone was seen a handful of times. The chain joins TRBV2 to TRBJ2-3, with TRBD2 identical over 14 bases. V shed 4 bases and J 0 bases; nucleotides not matched to a gene: 3. Germline V gives CDR1 SNHLY, CDR2 FYNNEI. CDR3 size: 17 residues. This CDR3 is CASSGGLAGGSTDTQYF. The DNA of the CDR3 is TGTGCCAGCAGTGGAGGACTAGCGGGGGGCAGCACAGATACGCAGTATTTT.

The chain recombines TRBV7-2 with TRBJ2-3, with D unclear. The CDR3 is made up of 14 amino acids. Trimming took off 6 bases at V and 0 bases at J, with 10 bases between the two ends. The germline V gene encodes CDR1 SGHTA and CDR2 FQGNSA. Written as DNA, the CDR3 is TGTGCCAGCAGAGAAAAGAGGAGCACAGATACGCAGTATTTT. It codes for CASREKRSTDTQYF.

A word on this clone: One end of the junction varies from germline; a read error may be responsible. The chain joins TRBV6-6 to TRBJ1-1; D is unresolved. The CDR3 length is 15 residues. Germline CDR1 MNHNY, CDR2 SVGAGI (reference sequence). The DNA of the CDR3 is TGTGCCAGCAGTTACACGGGTCTATCGAACGCTGAAGCTTTCTTT. This sequence encodes CASSYTGLSNAEAFF.

The chain is built from TRBV5-6 and TRBJ2-1, with TRBD2 matching over 8 bases. The CDR3 extends over 17 amino acids. V shed 2 bases and J 4 bases; nucleotides not matched to a gene: 11. Looked up from germline, CDR1 is SGHDT and CDR2 is YYEEEE. As DNA, the CDR3 is TGTGCCAGCAGCTTAACTTTTAGCGGGGACCTTTACAATGAGCAGTTCTTC. Translated: CASSLTFSGDLYNEQFF.

The chain carries TRBV30 and TRBJ2-5; D is unresolved. The CDR3 sequence is 14 residues long. Looked up from germline, CDR1 is GTSNPN and CDR2 is SVGIG (reference sequence). V lost 4 bases and J lost 3, with 15 bases in between. The CDR3 DNA reads as TGTGCCTGGATGCGTCTTCGCTACGAAGAGACCCAGTACTTC. The encoded protein is CAWMRLRYEETQYF.

A remark on this clone: The sample contains more than one DNA sequence encoding this CDR3. The rearrangement links TRBV6-6 to TRBJ1-6; unclear D gene. This CDR3 contains 14 residues. The germline CDR1 and CDR2 sequences are MNHNY and SVGAGI (reference sequence). Trimming shortened V by 0 bases and J by 7 bases, and 7 bases separated the two germline ends. CDR3 nucleotide sequence: TGTGCCAGCAGTTACTCAGAGGGAAATTCACCCCTCCACTTT. Its translation is CASSYSEGNSPLHF.

The rearrangement joins TRBV4-3 to TRBJ2-1; D is undetermined. The V end lost 4 bases, the J end lost 6 bases, and 13 bases lay between the germline ends. CDR1 and CDR2 (germline): LGHNA, YSLEER. CDR3 length: 14 amino acids. The CDR3 sequence is CASSLPGPTNEQFF. For the CDR3, the DNA is TGCGCCAGCAGCCTCCCGGGTCCCACCAATGAGCAGTTCTTC.

The V and J genes are TRBV5-4 and TRBJ2-2, with 8 bases fitting TRBD1. CDR1 SGHNT and CDR2 YYREEE come from the germline V gene (reference sequence). The V and J ends lost 4 bases and 6 bases, in that order; junction bases with no gene match: 5. The length of the CDR3 is 14 residues. CDR3 nucleotide sequence: TGTGCCAGCAGCAGCGGACAGGGCTCCGGGGAGCTGTTTTTT. Its translation: CASSSGQGSGELFF.

The chain couples TRBV6-5 to TRBJ1-3; D is uncertain. V was shortened by 11 bases and J by 0 bases, with 11 bases between the two germline ends. Germline V gene sequence: CDR1 MNHEY, CDR2 SVGAGI. This CDR3 is 13 amino acids long. The CDR3 DNA is TGTGCCGTAACACAGAGCTCTGGAAACACCATATATTTT. This gives the protein CAVTQSSGNTIYF.

This clone has a single count. This chain links TRBV4-2 with TRBJ1-6, with D possibly TRBD1 on 6 matching bases. The V end lost 1 base, the J end lost 6 bases, and 10 bases lay between the germline ends. This CDR3 is built from 15 residues. CDR1 and CDR2 (germline): LGHNA, YNFKEQ. The CDR3 spells CASSQVQGTNSPLHF. In DNA, the CDR3 is TGTGCCAGCAGCCAAGTTCAGGGGACTAATTCACCCCTCCACTTT.

Here the CDR3 reads CASSQDSRGSNQPQHF. The CDR3 DNA sequence: TGCGCCAGCAGCCAAGATTCCAGGGGCAGCAATCAGCCCCAGCATTTT. The chain combines TRBV4-3 with TRBJ1-5; D may be TRBD1 (6 bases). V gave up 0 bases and J gave up 1 base, with 10 bases separating them. The CDR3 totals 16 residues. CDR1 is LGHNA, CDR2 YSLEER, per germline.